A selection of T cell receptor beta chains follows, all from one sample in a study of cytomegalovirus exposure and HLA in healthy donors. Measured with immunoSEQ multiplex PCR; TCRdb has only the in-frame clones, and not every one. Here the sample spans some 170,000 clones, roughly 85% being singletons. The sequencing input was PBMCs. All receptors come from a man younger than 35 in good health and CMV-seropositive. Both conserved end residues are trimmed from each CDR3. Not all rows give a size; the values are once, few, many and, for expanded clones, a class.

cdr3_aa: ASSYSTDRYYGYT
v_call: TRBV6-5
j_call: TRBJ1-2
clone_size: NA

cdr3_aa: ASTPGPASGFSYEQY
v_call: TRBV2
j_call: TRBJ2-7
clone_size: NA

cdr3_aa: ASSEGTANYGYT
v_call: TRBV2
j_call: TRBJ1-2
clone_size: few

cdr3_aa: ASSLAVQAGANVLT
v_call: TRBV7-6
j_call: TRBJ2-6
clone_size: NA

cdr3_aa: ASRGAGRGTEAF
v_call: TRBV6-1
j_call: TRBJ1-1
clone_size: NA

cdr3_aa: ASRSRRTSGGQLSYEQY
v_call: TRBV27
j_call: TRBJ2-7
clone_size: NA

cdr3_aa: SVEVTWERGGETDTQY
v_call: TRBV29-1
j_call: TRBJ2-3
clone_size: once

cdr3_aa: ASSLVGTRNMNNEQF
v_call: TRBV7-2
j_call: TRBJ2-1
clone_size: NA

cdr3_aa: ASSPGTEETQY
v_call: TRBV28
j_call: TRBJ2-5
clone_size: NA

cdr3_aa: ASSSDRGGDTQY
v_call: TRBV5-6
j_call: TRBJ2-3
clone_size: NA

cdr3_aa: ASSEILARETQY
v_call: TRBV6-1
j_call: TRBJ2-5
clone_size: NA

cdr3_aa: ASSLDRDEYNSPLH
v_call: TRBV5-6
j_call: TRBJ1-6
clone_size: once

cdr3_aa: ASSPSRTSGVTGELF
v_call: TRBV4-2
j_call: TRBJ2-2
clone_size: NA

cdr3_aa: AWAGGPQGGYT
v_call: TRBV30
j_call: TRBJ1-2
clone_size: NA

cdr3_aa: ASSPPLGETTKAF
v_call: TRBV27
j_call: TRBJ1-1
clone_size: NA

cdr3_aa: ASREVGDTTDTQY
v_call: TRBV25-1
j_call: TRBJ2-3
clone_size: few

cdr3_aa: ASSPFSGNSYEQY
v_call: TRBV7-8
j_call: TRBJ2-7
clone_size: NA

cdr3_aa: ASSPQGHDEAF
v_call: TRBV19
j_call: TRBJ1-1
clone_size: few

cdr3_aa: ASSQPELVEAF
v_call: TRBV4-1
j_call: TRBJ1-1
clone_size: NA

cdr3_aa: ASSRDRATGNTIY
v_call: TRBV7-9
j_call: TRBJ1-3
clone_size: NA

cdr3_aa: ASSEPHQPQH
v_call: TRBV6-1
j_call: TRBJ1-5
clone_size: NA

cdr3_aa: SVEGSMGLQETQY
v_call: TRBV29-1
j_call: TRBJ2-5
clone_size: NA

cdr3_aa: ASSPRDRGVGGGYEQY
v_call: TRBV18
j_call: TRBJ2-7
clone_size: once

cdr3_aa: ASSGASWTEAF
v_call: TRBV9
j_call: TRBJ1-1
clone_size: NA

cdr3_aa: ASRTGGTDTQY
v_call: TRBV6-5
j_call: TRBJ2-3
clone_size: once

cdr3_aa: ATSRVEGTYGYGYT
v_call: TRBV15
j_call: TRBJ1-2
clone_size: NA

cdr3_aa: ASSPLDRGSYEQY
v_call: TRBV5-1
j_call: TRBJ2-7
clone_size: few

cdr3_aa: ASPRGGSRLNTEAF
v_call: TRBV28
j_call: TRBJ1-1
clone_size: NA

cdr3_aa: ASSLVTGRGNEQF
v_call: TRBV11-2
j_call: TRBJ2-1
clone_size: NA

cdr3_aa: ASMQGTYHGYT
v_call: TRBV28
j_call: TRBJ1-2
clone_size: NA

cdr3_aa: ASSLGDYQYNEQF
v_call: TRBV11-2
j_call: TRBJ2-1
clone_size: NA

cdr3_aa: ASSPKGAHYEQY
v_call: TRBV27
j_call: TRBJ2-7
clone_size: NA

cdr3_aa: ASSSEWEGEQY
v_call: TRBV13
j_call: TRBJ2-7
clone_size: NA